Below are 25 T cell receptor beta chains sequenced from a single sample in a study of post-analysis software for immune sequencing data (dated by TCRdb to about 2015). General conclusions and limits of the study: Significantly higher frequencies in patients than in controls were found for a few TRBV segments, including TRBV5-6, TRBV5-1 and TRBV20-1.

Their recognized antigens are unknown. Receptor libraries were prepared by PCR. The run used an Illumina HiSeq 2500. To reduce PCR and sequencing biases, unique molecular identifiers were incorporated into the TCR beta cDNA libraries. TCRdb reprocessing: public reads trimmed at Q25 with fastp, clones called with MiXCR, in-frame beta chains kept. Here each entry gathers all rows of one CDR3 protein and keeps the most common genes and DNA. In this sample the table shows hundreds of thousands of distinct CDR3 sequences, about 44% of which occur a single time. The leading ten clones occupy approximately 1.7% of the sample. The sequencing input was blood. The receptors were sampled from a girl between 10 and 17 years old with multiple sclerosis.

The chain employs TRBV2 and TRBJ2-1; D unclear. V was pared by 5 bases and J by 3 bases, with 14 bases between. CDR1 is SNHLY and CDR2 is FYNNEI in the germline V gene. The CDR3 spans 15 residues. The CDR3 nucleotides read TGTGCCAGCAGTAGCCCGGACGAGATCTACAATGAGCAGTTCTTC. Its protein is CASSSPDEIYNEQFF.

The V and J genes are TRBV12-3 or TRBV12-4 and TRBJ1-4; 7 bases match TRBD1. This CDR3 spans 13 amino acids. Trimming took 5 bases from V and 8 from J; bases not matched to a gene: 5. The CDR3 DNA reads TGTGCCAGCAGTACAGGGGTATCGGAAAAACTGTTTTTT. The encoded protein is CASSTGVSEKLFF.

V and J are TRBV4-1 and TRBJ1-1; TRBD1 might be the D (6 bases). Trimming took off 2 bases at V and 1 base at J, with 14 bases between the two ends. The CDR3 is 16 residues long. The germline V gene has CDR1 MGHRA and CDR2 YSYEKL. Here the CDR3 reads CASSQNENRANTEAFF. In nucleotides, the CDR3 is TGCGCCAGCAGCCAAAACGAGAACAGGGCGAACACTGAAGCTTTCTTT.

The chain employs TRBV10-3 and TRBJ2-1; D is perhaps TRBD2 (5 bases). Per germline, CDR1 ENHRY and CDR2 SYGVKD. The CDR3 contains 12 residues. V shed 6 bases and J shed 10 bases, with 13 bases lying between them. CDR3 nucleotides: TGTGCCATCAGCCCCACTAGAGACGAGCAGTTCTTC. Protein sequence: CAISPTRDEQFF.

The chain carries TRBV20-1 and TRBJ2-4, with unresolved D. The V gene's germline CDR1 is DFQATT and CDR2 SNEGSKA (reference sequence). Trimming stripped 0 bases from V and 3 bases from J, with 6 bases between. The CDR3 is 13 residues long. CDR3 protein: CSARELYKNIQYF. Written as DNA, the CDR3 is TGCAGTGCTAGAGAGCTCTACAAAAACATTCAGTACTTC.

There are a few counts of this clonotype. J is TRBJ2-7 and V is TRBV20-1; 13 positions match TRBD2. The CDR3 is 17 amino acids. Germline V gene data show CDR1 as DFQATT and CDR2 as SNEGSKA (reference sequence). V was clipped by 0 bases and J by 3 bases; unmatched bases: 8. The CDR3 coding sequence is TGCAGTGCTAGAGACCCTAGGACTAGCGGGAGTGTCTACGAGCAGTACTTC. The encoded protein is CSARDPRTSGSVYEQYF.

J is TRBJ1-2 and V is TRBV12-3 or TRBV12-4; no definite D call. The CDR3 is 13 amino acids. Trimming shortened V by 6 bases and J by 5 bases, and 13 bases separated the two germline ends. The CDR3 region has the DNA TGTGCCAGCAGCCCCTCTCGGGGTTATGGCTACACCTTC. Encoded protein: CASSPSRGYGYTF.

CDR3 sequence reads: CASLRDSNSYEQYF. The CDR3 bases are TGTGCCAGCTTGAGGGACAGCAACTCCTACGAGCAGTACTTC. The chain combines TRBV11-2 with TRBJ2-7, with TRBD1 matching 7 bases. V lost 8 bases and J lost 0; bases outside the gene matches: 7. The CDR3 has 14 residues. CDR1 and CDR2 (germline): SGHAT, FQNNGV.

This sequence joins TRBV10-3 and TRBJ2-7, with a weak D call TRBD1 (6 bases). The CDR3 totals 13 residues. The germline V gene has CDR1 ENHRY and CDR2 SYGVKD. Trimming removed 7 bases at V and 2 bases at J, with 12 bases between. The CDR3 region has the DNA TGTGCCATCAAGACAGGATACCCCTACGAGCAGTACTTC. This gives the protein CAIKTGYPYEQYF.

The chain couples TRBV7-2 to TRBJ2-5; the D gene is possibly TRBD2 (6 bases). The CDR3 loop spans 14 amino acids. With 4 bases removed from V and 11 bases from J, the gap between germline ends came to 20 bases. Germline assignment: CDR1 SGHTA and CDR2 FQGNSA. The CDR3 sequence is CASSSGLPSGEQYF. In DNA, the CDR3 is TGTGCCAGCAGCTCCGGACTACCGTCGGGGGAGCAGTACTTC.

The rearrangement joins TRBV2 to TRBJ2-1, with D possibly TRBD2 on 6 matching bases. Germline CDR1 reads SNHLY; CDR2 reads FYNNEI. The V and J ends lost 1 base and 10 bases respectively, with 14 bases between them. This CDR3 is 14 amino acids long. The CDR3 nucleotides read TGTGCCAGCAGTGAAGGGATAGCGGTGAAAGAGCAGTTCTTC. Encoded protein: CASSEGIAVKEQFF. The full variable domain, rest sourced from reference TRBV2 and TRBJ2-1, is EPEVTQTPSHQVTQMGQEVILRCVPISNHLYFYWYRQILGQKVEFLVSFYNNEISEKSEIFDDQFSVERPDGSNFTLKIRSTKLEDSAMYFCASSEGIAVKEQFFGPGTRLTVL.

Comments on this clonotype: One junction end does not reproduce the germline sequence, and a read error may be involved. The V call is TRBV5-1, the J call TRBJ2-4; unclear D gene. The J call may be in error: the DNA end matches TRBJ2-7 better. The CDR3 extends over 13 amino acids. Per germline, CDR1 SGHRS and CDR2 YFSETQ. The CDR3 protein is CAGSPNKGYEQYF. The CDR3 nucleotides read TGCGCCGGCAGCCCAAACAAAGGCTACGAGCAGTACTTC.

This rearrangement joins TRBV7-8 to TRBJ2-1; D is unresolved. Trimming stripped 1 base from V and 7 bases from J, with 17 bases between. Germline V gene data show CDR1 as SGHVS and CDR2 as FQNEAQ. The CDR3 is 16 amino acids. In DNA form, the CDR3 reads TGTGCCAGCAGCTTAGATTGGCGGCCCCACGGAAATGAGCAGTTCTTC. Protein product: CASSLDWRPHGNEQFF.

This chain connects TRBV12-3 or TRBV12-4 to TRBJ1-5; D is unresolved. V was pared by 5 bases and J by 7 bases, with 15 bases between. The CDR3 length is 14 residues. The CDR3 coding sequence is TGTGCCAGCAGTCGTTTAGGATTCGGGCAGCCCCAGCATTTT. It encodes CASSRLGFGQPQHF.

The gene calls are TRBV7-9 and TRBJ1-5; D is uncertain. V lost 5 bases and J 1 base, leaving 12 bases between the germline ends. This CDR3 is 15 amino acids long. Germline values: CDR1 SEHNR, CDR2 FQNEAQ (reference sequence). The CDR3 nucleotides are TGTGCCAGCAGCCGACCCGGTGGGAGCAATCAGCCCCAGCATTTT. It is translated as CASSRPGGSNQPQHF.

The chain links TRBV20-1 to TRBJ2-5, with 9 nucleotides matching TRBD2. CDR3 length equals 13 residues. The germline V gene encodes CDR1 DFQATT and CDR2 SNEGSKA (reference sequence). Trimming removed 4 bases from V and 3 bases from J; junction bases left unmatched: 3. This CDR3 reads CSANGGGEETQYF. In DNA, the CDR3 is TGCAGTGCTAACGGCGGGGGGGAAGAGACCCAGTACTTC.

The gene calls are TRBV12-3 or TRBV12-4 and TRBJ1-6, with D unresolved. The CDR3 has 14 amino acids. V was trimmed by 5 bases and J by 10 bases, leaving 15 bases between them. CDR3 DNA: TGTGCCAGCAGTGCCCGACGGGGTAGCTCACCCCTCCACTTT. It codes for CASSARRGSSPLHF.

Comments on this clonotype: A read error may account for a junction end that differs from germline. For the CDR3, the DNA is TGTGCCAGCAGCTTAGCCCTATCAGCAGGGGTTAATGAAAAACTGTTTTTT. Translated, it gives CASSLALSAGVNEKLFF. J is TRBJ1-4 and V is TRBV12-3 or TRBV12-4, with D possibly matching TRBD1 (6 bases). CDR3 length: 17 residues.

This chain joins TRBV24-1 and TRBJ1-2; possible D gene TRBD1, 6 bases. Germline V gene data show CDR1 as KGHDR and CDR2 as SFDVKD. CDR3 length: 13 amino acids. Trimming pared 7 bases from V and 2 bases from J, leaving 10 bases between. The CDR3 is CATSPTGNYGYTF. In nucleotides, the CDR3 is TGTGCCACCAGCCCGACAGGAAACTATGGCTACACCTTC.

The V call is TRBV5-5, the J call TRBJ2-5; a weak D match, TRBD2 (5 bases). The germline gives CDR1 SGHKS, CDR2 YYEKEE (reference sequence). The CDR3 runs 12 residues. Trimming took 4 bases from V and 12 from J, leaving 16 bases between them. The CDR3 DNA follows: TGTGCCAGCAGCGCTACCGGGGAGCGGAAGTACTTC. Its protein product is CASSATGERKYF.

This chain uses TRBV5-5 with TRBJ1-5; D is unclear. V shed 0 bases and J shed 6 bases, with 7 bases lying between them. The germline V gene encodes CDR1 SGHKS and CDR2 YYEKEE (reference sequence). The CDR3 is 13 amino acids. In DNA, the CDR3 is TGTGCCAGCAGCTTGGAGTCCCGTCAGCCCCAGCATTTT. It is translated as CASSLESRQPQHF.

This clonotype turned up a few times. The chain employs TRBV27 and TRBJ2-3, with a tentative D call TRBD1 (7 bases). V was cut by 4 bases and J by 7 bases, with 18 bases left in between. Germline CDR1 MNHEY, CDR2 SMNVEV (reference sequence). The CDR3 consists of 15 residues. CDR3 in amino acids: CASSWGADRVNTQYF. CDR3 nucleotides: TGTGCCAGCAGTTGGGGGGCCGACAGGGTGAATACGCAGTATTTT.

The rearrangement joins TRBV5-6 to TRBJ2-1, with 12 bases fitting TRBD2. CDR3 length: 19 residues. Germline lookup yields CDR1 SGHDT and CDR2 YYEEEE. Trimming took 1 base from V and 0 from J; bases not matched to a gene: 8. As DNA, the CDR3 is TGTGCCAGCAGCTTGTCCCGGACTAGCGGGGTGAGCTCCTACAATGAGCAGTTCTTC. It specifies CASSLSRTSGVSSYNEQFF.

The chain links TRBV29-1 to TRBJ2-1; D not certain. The CDR3 is 12 residues long. Germline V CDR1 and CDR2: SQVTM, ANQGSEA. The germline V and J ends were trimmed by 6 bases and 4 bases, with 10 bases remaining between them. This chain's CDR3 is CSVRAPYNEQFF. The DNA for the CDR3 is TGCAGCGTCCGAGCCCCATACAATGAGCAGTTCTTC.

This chain uses TRBV6-1 with TRBJ1-2; 11 bases line up with TRBD1. Germline CDR1 is MNHNS and CDR2 is SASEGT. With V trimmed by 7 bases and J by 8 bases, 18 bases remained unmatched. This CDR3 has 17 amino acids. CDR3 protein: CASTETTRDRGLGGYTF. In DNA, the CDR3 is TGTGCCAGCACCGAAACTACTCGGGACAGGGGGTTGGGCGGCTACACCTTC.